Here is one T cell receptor beta chain with its context. What it recognizes is unknown. The entry originates in a study of T cell responses to AZD1222 COVID-19 vaccine. Germline V gives CDR1 MDHEN, CDR2 SYDVKM. This CDR3 has 13 amino acids. Deletions cut 6 bases from V and 0 bases from J, with 8 bases between. Findings of the study overall: Spike-specific TCR depth and breadth grew after two AZD1222 doses.

Using immunoSEQ multiplex PCR, the repertoire was profiled, and TCRdb retains in-frame clones only, with some absent. The sample gives 85,000 or so clones, under 95% of which show up once; 11% is in the top ten. The clonotype was recovered from an adult who received the AZD1222 COVID-19 vaccine. The input for sequencing was peripheral blood, taken 28 days after the second AZD1222 dose. The rearrangement joins TRBV28 to TRBJ1-1; D is unresolved. DNA for the CDR3: TGTGCCAGCAGCGATGGACTGAACACTGAAGCTTTCTTT. Translating it yields CASSDGLNTEAFF.